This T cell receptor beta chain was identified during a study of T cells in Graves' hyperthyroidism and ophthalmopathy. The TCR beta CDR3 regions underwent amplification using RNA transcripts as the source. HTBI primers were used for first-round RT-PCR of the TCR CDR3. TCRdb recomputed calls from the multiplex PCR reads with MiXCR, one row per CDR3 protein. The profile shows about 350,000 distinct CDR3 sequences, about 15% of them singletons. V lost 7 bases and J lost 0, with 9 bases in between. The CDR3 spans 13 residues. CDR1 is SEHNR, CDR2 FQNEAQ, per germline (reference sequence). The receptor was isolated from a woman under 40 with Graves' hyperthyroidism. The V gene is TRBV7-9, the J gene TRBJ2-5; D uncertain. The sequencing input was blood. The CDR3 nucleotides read TGTGCCAGCACCCCCGACAACCAAGAGACCCAGTACTTC. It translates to CASTPDNQETQYF.